This is a list of T cell receptor beta chains from one sample in a study of cytomegalovirus exposure and HLA in healthy donors. The protocol was immunoSEQ multiplex PCR, while the TCRdb copy is restricted to in-frame clones and leaves out a portion. The table includes 150,000 or so clones, approximately 86% detected once. Sequenced sample: PBMCs. The receptors were sampled from a man between 18 and 29 years old in good health and CMV-seropositive. Each CDR3 is given with its conserved first and last residue. Fields, in order: J gene, V gene, clone size, D gene, CDR3 protein, CDR3 DNA. A D gene is named only where the DNA matches it firmly. The size of a clone is reported for some rows only, either as once, few or many, or as a class for expanded clones.

TRBJ1-1,TRBV7-9,.,TRBD1,CASSFQGQGGTEAFF,TGTGCCAGCAGCTTCCAGGGACAGGGGGGCACTGAAGCTTTCTTT
TRBJ2-2,TRBV29-1,.,TRBD2,CSARTSGATGELFF,TGCAGCGCTCGGACTAGCGGGGCCACCGGGGAGCTGTTTTTT
TRBJ2-7,TRBV5-8,.,TRBD2,CASSPGTSGGTNEQYF,TGTGCCAGCAGCCCCGGGACTAGCGGGGGAACGAACGAGCAGTACTTC
TRBJ2-3,TRBV6-1,once,.,CASSQGGKRTQYF,TGTGCCAGCAGTCAGGGCGGAAAGAGGACGCAGTATTTT
TRBJ2-1,TRBV2,few,.,CASSVGSGSYNEQFF,TGTGCCAGCAGTGTAGGTAGCGGATCCTACAATGAGCAGTTCTTC
TRBJ1-1,TRBV29-1,.,.,CSVGASGEAFF,TGCAGCGTTGGTGCCTCAGGGGAGGCTTTCTTT
TRBJ2-7,TRBV19,.,.,CASSIVGGSEQYF,TGTGCCAGTAGTATAGTAGGAGGCAGCGAGCAGTACTTC
TRBJ1-1,TRBV19,.,TRBD1,CASSPGRGRNTEAFF,TGTGCCAGTAGTCCAGGCAGGGGGCGTAACACTGAAGCTTTCTTT
TRBJ1-5,TRBV7-2,.,TRBD1,CASSDDRVGPQHF,TGTGCCAGCAGCGACGACAGGGTTGGGCCCCAGCATTTT
TRBJ1-3,TRBV18,.,TRBD1,CASSPPRRGPYSGNTIYF,TGTGCCAGCTCACCACCGCGAAGGGGGCCCTACTCTGGAAACACCATATATTTT
TRBJ1-6,TRBV10-1,.,TRBD1,CASTGTGNSPLHF,TGCGCCAGCACGGGGACAGGTAATTCACCCCTCCACTTT
TRBJ2-5,TRBV7-3,once,.,CASSLGPGRGETQYF,TGTGCCAGCAGCTTAGGTCCGGGCAGGGGAGAGACCCAGTACTTC
TRBJ2-1,TRBV14,.,.,CASSQRLLYNEQFF,TGTGCCAGCAGCCAACGACTACTGTACAATGAGCAGTTCTTC
TRBJ1-5,TRBV6-5,.,.,CASRRQTNQPQHF,TGTGCCAGCAGGCGACAGACCAATCAGCCCCAGCATTTT
TRBJ2-7,TRBV5-1,once,.,CASSLGAASRFEQYF,TGCGCCAGCAGCTTGGGTGCGGCTTCCCGATTCGAGCAGTACTTC
TRBJ2-1,TRBV9,.,.,CASSVVGGVGSYNEQFF,TGTGCCAGCAGCGTAGTAGGCGGGGTAGGCTCCTACAATGAGCAGTTCTTC
TRBJ2-1,TRBV30,.,TRBD2,CAWSGLAGVGNEQFF,TGTGCCTGGAGTGGACTAGCGGGAGTGGGGAATGAGCAGTTCTTC